This paragraph reports one T cell receptor beta chain. Time point of the sample: patch test 2, 6 weeks after DPC sensitization. Treatment indicated: therapeutic diphenylcyclopropenone sensitization with weekly scalp DPC. Unfractionated whole blood was the source from which total RNA was extracted. MiXCR, run by TCRdb on the RACE reads, gives a single entry per CDR3 protein. The repertoire includes tens of thousands of distinct CDR3 sequences, approximately 9.7% of them detected once, and 11% to 15% sits in the top ten. This sample stems from a study of human T cells and chemical hapten exposure. Germline V gene sequence: CDR1 SGDLS, CDR2 YYNGEE. The CDR3 is 13 amino acids. The V and J ends lost 3 bases and 7 bases, in that order; junction bases with no gene match: 6.

The chain links TRBV9 to TRBJ1-1; TRBD1 matches at 7 bases. The clonotype originates from a woman in her 30s with alopecia areata. Some clones in this sample may be carry-over from other donors' samples. This specimen consisted of whole blood, obtained in connection with sensitization to the hapten diphenylcyclopropenone (DPC). CDR3 nucleotides: TGTGCCAGCAGCGGGGATCGGGACAGTGAAGCTTTCTTT. This translates into CASSGDRDSEAFF. The full variable domain, in which reference TRBV9 and TRBJ1-1 provide the parts outside the CDR3, is DSGVTQTPKHLITATGQRVTLRCSPRSGDLSVYWYQQSLDQGLQFLIQYYNGEERAKGNILERFSAQQFPDLHSELNLSSLELGDSALYFCASSGDRDSEAFFGQGTRLTVV.